These 29 T cell receptor beta chains originate from one sample sequenced in a study of cytomegalovirus exposure and HLA in healthy donors. The PCR ran on 60 Vbeta and 13 Jbeta primers. The assay was immunoSEQ multiplex PCR, and TCRdb's table has in-frame clones only and misses some. Counted here are some 97,000 clones, more than 75% occurring once; the ten biggest clones make up about 4.2%. The source material was PBMCs. These receptors were collected from a woman aged 50 to 65 in good health and CMV-seropositive.

The chain has TRBV2 and TRBJ1-2, with TRBD1 as a possible D gene (6 bases). V was clipped by 7 bases and J by 6 bases, with 12 bases between them. CDR3 size: 12 residues. Germline CDR1 reads SNHLY; CDR2 reads FYNNEI. The CDR3 region is CASTGGGDGYTF. In nucleotides, the CDR3 is TGTGCCAGCACTGGGGGCGGAGATGGCTACACCTTC.

This clone has a single count. This chain joins TRBV18 and TRBJ2-7, with D maybe TRBD2 (6 bases). Deletions cut 6 bases from V and 0 bases from J, with 15 bases between. This CDR3 has 15 residues. Germline CDR1 reads KGHSH; CDR2 reads LQKENI. The CDR3 spells CASSPRLEPSYEQYF. In nucleotides, the CDR3 is TGTGCCAGCTCGCCGCGACTAGAACCCTCCTACGAGCAGTACTTC.

The gene calls are TRBV5-6 and TRBJ1-2; 11 bases map to TRBD1. Trimming at V came to 4 bases and at J to 6 bases, leaving 8 bases not matched to a gene. This CDR3 has 15 amino acids. CDR1 is SGHDT, CDR2 YYEEEE, per germline. CDR3 nucleotide sequence: TGTGCCAGCAGCCTCTGGACAGGGGGCCTAAATGGCTACACCTTC. This translates into CASSLWTGGLNGYTF.

The chain couples TRBV5-1 to TRBJ2-1, with 9 bases aligning to TRBD2. The junction had 7 bases not matched to a gene; V was cut back by 3 bases and J by 6 bases. The CDR3 consists of 15 residues. Germline V gene sequence: CDR1 SGHRS, CDR2 YFSETQ. CDR3 residues: CASSSALTSGNEQFF. CDR3 bases: TGCGCCAGCAGCTCGGCCTTGACTAGCGGCAATGAGCAGTTCTTC.

This sequence joins TRBV15 and TRBJ1-5; D remains ambiguous. Trimming left V 1 base short and J 7 bases short, with 5 bases between. The CDR3 sequence is 12 residues long. CDR1 and CDR2 (germline): LNHNV, YYDKDF (reference sequence). CDR3 DNA: TGTGCCACCAGCAGAGCGGGGCAGCCCCAGCATTTT. Translated, it gives CATSRAGQPQHF.

The chain has TRBV20-1 and TRBJ1-1, with D maybe TRBD1 (6 bases). Germline lookup yields CDR1 DFQATT and CDR2 SNEGSKA (reference sequence). V was pared by 8 bases and J by 2 bases, with 9 bases between. The CDR3 totals 11 residues. Here the CDR3 DNA reads TGCAGTCTGGACAGCAACACTGAAGCTTTCTTT. Translating it yields CSLDSNTEAFF.

V is TRBV19 and J is TRBJ2-7; 7 bases map to TRBD1. Germline V lookup: CDR1 LNHDA, CDR2 SQIVND (reference sequence). The CDR3 consists of 13 residues. Losses at the gene ends were 9 bases for V and 3 bases for J; bases not matched to a gene: 8. The CDR3 DNA sequence: TGTGCCAGCCAGTCGGCAGGGGGCTACGAGCAGTACTTC. Protein: CASQSAGGYEQYF. The full variable domain, rest sourced from reference TRBV19 and TRBJ2-7, is DGGITQSPKYLFRKEGQNVTLSCEQNLNHDAMYWYRQDPGQGLRLIYYSQIVNDFQKGDIAEGYSVSREKKESFPLTVTSAQKNPTAFYLCASQSAGGYEQYFGPGTRLTVT.

The chain recombines TRBV25-1 with TRBJ2-1; tentative D call: TRBD1 (6 bases). The CDR3 runs to 15 residues. Looked up from germline, CDR1 is MGHDK and CDR2 is SYGVNS. Between the trimmed V and J ends, which lost 5 bases and 7 bases, there was a span of 18 bases. CDR3 sequence (DNA): TGTGCCAGCAGTCCGCCGGGACATGGACTGAATGAGCAGTTCTTC. Protein: CASSPPGHGLNEQFF.

The V gene is TRBV7-8, the J gene TRBJ2-5; TRBD1 aligns across 7 bases. The J call is doubtful: the DNA matches TRBJ2-7 better. CDR1 and CDR2 from the germline V gene are SGHVS and FQNEAQ. CDR3 size: 13 residues. This CDR3 is CASSWGQSYEQYF. The CDR3 bases are TGTGCCAGCAGCTGGGGACAGTCCTACGAGCAGTACTTC.

This clone has a handful of counts. The chain carries TRBV28 and TRBJ2-5; a weak D match, TRBD2 (7 bases). V was cut by 6 bases and J by 2 bases, with 13 bases left in between. Germline V CDR1 and CDR2: MDHEN, SYDVKM. The CDR3 is 14 residues long. CDR3 loop: CASSRGGGQETQYF. In nucleotides, the CDR3 is TGTGCCAGCAGCCGAGGGGGGGGTCAAGAGACCCAGTACTTC.

The chain recombines TRBV29-1 with TRBJ1-1; D might be TRBD1 (6 bases). This CDR3 comprises 14 residues. V lost 7 bases, J lost 0 bases, and 15 bases lay in between. Germline CDR1 is SQVTM and CDR2 is ANQGSEA. The CDR3 nucleotides are TGCAGCGGCAGACAGGAGATAATGAACACTGAAGCTTTCTTT. This codes for CSGRQEIMNTEAFF.

This chain uses TRBV19 with TRBJ2-1; D remains unclear. The CDR3 has 13 amino acids. The ends were cut back, 3 bases at V and 4 bases at J, with 7 bases in the middle. Germline V gene data show CDR1 as LNHDA and CDR2 as SQIVND (reference sequence). This chain's CDR3 is CASSIFGYNEQFF. CDR3 nucleotides: TGTGCCAGTAGTATCTTCGGGTACAATGAGCAGTTCTTC. The full variable domain, completed using reference TRBV19 and TRBJ2-1, is DGGITQSPKYLFRKEGQNVTLSCEQNLNHDAMYWYRQDPGQGLRLIYYSQIVNDFQKGDIAEGYSVSREKKESFPLTVTSAQKNPTAFYLCASSIFGYNEQFFGPGTRLTVL.

This chain links TRBV19 with TRBJ2-7, with 7 bases that match TRBD1. Germline-derived CDR1 and CDR2 are LNHDA and SQIVND (reference sequence). This CDR3 is built from 14 residues. V gave up 5 bases and J gave up 2 bases; unmatched junction bases: 6. The CDR3 is CASSARQGAYEQYF. CDR3 coding DNA: TGTGCCAGTAGTGCCCGACAGGGTGCCTACGAGCAGTACTTC.

The V gene is TRBV7-9, the J gene TRBJ2-7; tentatively, D is TRBD1 (6 bases). CDR3 length equals 14 residues. Germline assignment: CDR1 SEHNR and CDR2 FQNEAQ (reference sequence). Between the trimmed V and J ends, which lost 2 bases and 3 bases, there was a span of 11 bases. The CDR3: CASSLTQGHYEQYF. CDR3 DNA sequence: TGTGCCAGCAGCTTAACTCAGGGGCACTACGAGCAGTACTTC.

The rearrangement uses TRBV2 and TRBJ1-2, with D possibly matching TRBD1 (6 bases). Germline CDR1 is SNHLY and CDR2 is FYNNEI. This CDR3 spans 13 amino acids. The germline V and J ends were trimmed by 8 bases and 4 bases, with 14 bases remaining between them. The CDR3 sequence is CASLGGYGYGYTF. The CDR3 bases are TGTGCCAGCTTAGGGGGTTACGGCTATGGCTACACCTTC. The full variable domain, completed using reference TRBV2 and TRBJ1-2, is EPEVTQTPSHQVTQMGQEVILRCVPISNHLYFYWYRQILGQKVEFLVSFYNNEISEKSEIFDDQFSVERPDGSNFTLKIRSTKLEDSAMYFCASLGGYGYGYTFGSGTRLTVV.

The chain recombines TRBV7-2 with TRBJ2-5; tentative D call: TRBD2 (6 bases). The J call may be incorrect, as the DNA end agrees better with TRBJ2-7. The CDR3 is 13 amino acids. Looked up from germline, CDR1 is SGHTA and CDR2 is FQGNSA. Here the CDR3 reads CASSPGSPYEQYF. The CDR3 DNA follows: TGTGCCAGCAGCCCCGGGAGTCCCTACGAGCAGTACTTC.

Turning to this clone: The junction does not match germline at one end; this may be a read error. The sample has other DNA sequences that encode this CDR3 too. This sequence joins TRBV6-5 and TRBJ2-7; TRBD2 matches 8 bases. This CDR3 spans 11 amino acids. CDR1 is MNHEY and CDR2 is SVGAGI in the germline V gene. The CDR3 DNA follows: TGTGCCAGCAACAACGGGGGGGAGAAGTATTTC. Its protein is CASNNGGEKYF.

CDR3 DNA sequence: TGTGCCAGCATCCCCACTAGTAACACAGATACGCAGTATTTT. Translated: CASIPTSNTDTQYF. V gene TRBV6-6 combines with J gene TRBJ2-3, with a tentative D call TRBD2 (5 bases). Trimming took off 7 bases at V and 2 bases at J, with 13 bases between the two ends. The CDR3 consists of 14 residues. The germline V gene has CDR1 MNHNY and CDR2 SVGAGI (reference sequence).

The chain uses TRBV6-6 and TRBJ1-1, with D possibly TRBD1 on 5 matching bases. V was trimmed by 4 bases and J by 1 base, leaving 10 bases between them. This CDR3 contains 14 residues. Germline V lookup: CDR1 MNHNY, CDR2 SVGAGI (reference sequence). As DNA, the CDR3 is TGTGCCAGCAGTTCCGAGACAGCGAACACTGAAGCTTTCTTT. This encodes CASSSETANTEAFF.

The J gene is TRBJ2-7, the V gene TRBV10-1; D not resolved. V shed 0 bases and J shed 5 bases, with 8 bases lying between them. The CDR3 contains 13 residues. Germline V CDR1 and CDR2: WNHNN, SYGVQD (reference sequence). The CDR3, as DNA: TGCGCCAGCAGTGAGTCCTTAGTGCACGAGCAGTACTTC. Translated: CASSESLVHEQYF.

This sequence joins TRBV15 and TRBJ1-6, with unresolved D. The germline CDR1 and CDR2 sequences are LNHNV and YYDKDF (reference sequence). The V gene lost 5 bases and the J gene lost 4 bases, with 15 bases spanning the gap. The CDR3 contains 16 residues. The CDR3 spells CATSDPIDGYNSPLHF. In DNA, the CDR3 is TGTGCCACCAGCGACCCCATTGACGGGTATAATTCACCCCTCCACTTT.

The chain recombines TRBV6-5 with TRBJ1-1, with no clear D. Germline loops: CDR1 MNHEY, CDR2 SVGAGI. The ends were cut back, 0 bases at V and 1 base at J, with 9 bases in the middle. The CDR3 covers 15 residues. The CDR3 region is CASSYSGTRNTEAFF. DNA for the CDR3: TGTGCCAGCAGTTACTCGGGCACCCGGAACACTGAAGCTTTCTTT.

This chain connects TRBV6-1 to TRBJ2-2, with D possibly being TRBD2 (5 bases). The CDR3 has 14 amino acids. Germline V CDR1 and CDR2: MNHNS, SASEGT. Trimming removed 6 bases from V and 0 bases from J, with 8 bases in between. As DNA, the CDR3 is TGTGCCAGCAGAGAGGGCGCGAACACCGGGGAGCTGTTTTTT. The encoded protein is CASREGANTGELFF.

The J gene is TRBJ1-5, the V gene TRBV10-1; maybe TRBD1 (6 bases). Between the trimmed V and J ends, which lost 4 bases and 3 bases, there was a span of 10 bases. The CDR3 is made up of 14 amino acids. Germline V gene sequence: CDR1 WNHNN, CDR2 SYGVQD (reference sequence). CDR3 sequence (DNA): TGCGCCAGCAGTGCTGGGGGCGTCAATCAGCCCCAGCATTTT. Amino acid sequence: CASSAGGVNQPQHF.

V and J are TRBV5-4 and TRBJ2-5; 8 bases align to TRBD1. CDR3 length: 13 residues. CDR1 is SGHNT and CDR2 is YYREEE in the germline V gene (reference sequence). Trimming cost V 4 bases and J 3 bases; bases outside gene matches: 2. The CDR3 bases are TGTGCCAGCAGCGCGGACAGGGAAGAGACCCAGTACTTC. Amino acids: CASSADREETQYF.

This clone showed up just once. This chain links TRBV7-9 with TRBJ2-5; 7 positions agree with TRBD1. The ends lost 5 bases at V and 13 bases at J; junction bases unmatched: 10. Looked up from germline, CDR1 is SEHNR and CDR2 is FQNEAQ (reference sequence). This CDR3 comprises 12 residues. The CDR3 region has the DNA TGTGCCAGCAGCCTCGAACAGGGGAAGAGGTACTTC. Encoded protein: CASSLEQGKRYF.

V is TRBV19 and J is TRBJ2-3; 14 bases match TRBD2. This CDR3 is 17 amino acids long. The ends lost 8 bases at V and 1 base at J; junction bases unmatched: 8. CDR1 is LNHDA and CDR2 is SQIVND in the germline V gene (reference sequence). CDR3 nucleotide sequence: TGTGCCAGTCGGCGCGGACTAGCGGGAGGCCGCACAGATACGCAGTATTTT. It yields the protein CASRRGLAGGRTDTQYF.

The chain carries TRBV7-6 and TRBJ1-6, with D unresolved. This CDR3 has 13 amino acids. From germline, CDR1 is SGHVS and CDR2 FNYEAQ. Deletions cut 4 bases from V and 7 bases from J, with 8 bases between. The CDR3 DNA reads TGTGCCAGCAGCTCCCAACAGAATTCACCCCTCCACTTT. Protein product: CASSSQQNSPLHF.

The J gene is TRBJ2-7, the V gene TRBV5-6, with a tentative D call TRBD1 (6 bases). V was cut by 1 base and J by 3 bases, with 20 bases left in between. CDR3 length: 17 amino acids. CDR1 and CDR2 (germline): SGHDT, YYEEEE. CDR3 DNA: TGTGCCAGCAGCTTGAAGACAGGACTTAATCTCATCTACGAGCAGTACTTC. It is translated as CASSLKTGLNLIYEQYF.